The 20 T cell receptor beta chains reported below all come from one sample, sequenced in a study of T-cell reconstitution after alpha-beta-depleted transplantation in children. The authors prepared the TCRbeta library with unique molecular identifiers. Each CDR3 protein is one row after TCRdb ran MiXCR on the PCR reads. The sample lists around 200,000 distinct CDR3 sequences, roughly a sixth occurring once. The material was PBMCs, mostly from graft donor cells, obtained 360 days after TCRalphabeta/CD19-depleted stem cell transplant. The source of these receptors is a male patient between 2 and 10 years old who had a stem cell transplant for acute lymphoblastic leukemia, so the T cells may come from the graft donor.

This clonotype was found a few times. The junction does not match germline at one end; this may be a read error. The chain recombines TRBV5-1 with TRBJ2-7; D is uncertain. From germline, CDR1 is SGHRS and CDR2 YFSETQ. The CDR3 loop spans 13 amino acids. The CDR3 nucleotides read TGCGCCAGCAGATTGGCCGAAACCTACGAGCAGTACTTC. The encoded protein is CASRLAETYEQYF.

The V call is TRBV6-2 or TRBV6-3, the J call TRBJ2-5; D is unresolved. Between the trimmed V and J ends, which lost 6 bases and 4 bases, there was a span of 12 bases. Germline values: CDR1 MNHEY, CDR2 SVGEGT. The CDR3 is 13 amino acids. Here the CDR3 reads CASSIPQRETQYF. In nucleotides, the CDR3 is TGTGCCAGCAGCATCCCCCAGAGAGAGACCCAGTACTTC.

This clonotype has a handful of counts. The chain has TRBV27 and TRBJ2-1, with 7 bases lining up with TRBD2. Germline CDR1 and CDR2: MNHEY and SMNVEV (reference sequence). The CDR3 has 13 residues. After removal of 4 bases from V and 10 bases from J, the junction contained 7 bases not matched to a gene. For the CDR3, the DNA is TGTGCCAGCAGTTCCGGGAGGTCCGGGGAGCAGTTCTTC. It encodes CASSSGRSGEQFF.

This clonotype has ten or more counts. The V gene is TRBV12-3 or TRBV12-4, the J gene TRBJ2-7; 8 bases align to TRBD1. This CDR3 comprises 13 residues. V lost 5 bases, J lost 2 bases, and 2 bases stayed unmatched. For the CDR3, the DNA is TGTGCCAGCAGTCCAGGGGGCCCCTACGAGCAGTACTTC. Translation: CASSPGGPYEQYF.

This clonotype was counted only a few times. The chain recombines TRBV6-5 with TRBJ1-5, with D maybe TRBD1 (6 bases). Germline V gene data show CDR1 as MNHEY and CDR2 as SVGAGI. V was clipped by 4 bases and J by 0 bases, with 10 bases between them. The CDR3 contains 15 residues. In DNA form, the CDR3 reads TGTGCCAGCAGTTGGGGGGCGGGTAGCAATCAGCCCCAGCATTTT. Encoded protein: CASSWGAGSNQPQHF.

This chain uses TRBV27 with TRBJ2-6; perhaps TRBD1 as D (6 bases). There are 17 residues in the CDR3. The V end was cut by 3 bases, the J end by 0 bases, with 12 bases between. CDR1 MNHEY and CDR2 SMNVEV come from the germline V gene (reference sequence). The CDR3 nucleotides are TGTGCCAGCAGTTTTAGCCAGGGGAGCTCTGGGGCCAACGTCCTGACTTTC. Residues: CASSFSQGSSGANVLTF. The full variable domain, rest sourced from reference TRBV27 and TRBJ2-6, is EAQVTQNPRYLITVTGKKLTVTCSQNMNHEYMSWYRQDPGLGLRQIYYSMNVEVTDKGDVPEGYKVSRKEKRNFPLILESPSPNQTSLYFCASSFSQGSSGANVLTFGAGSRLTVL.

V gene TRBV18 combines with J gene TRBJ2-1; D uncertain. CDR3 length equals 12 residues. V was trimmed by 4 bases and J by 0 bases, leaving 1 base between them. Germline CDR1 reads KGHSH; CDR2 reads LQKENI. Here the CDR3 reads CASSRSYNEQFF. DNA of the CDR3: TGTGCCAGCTCACGCTCCTACAATGAGCAGTTCTTC.

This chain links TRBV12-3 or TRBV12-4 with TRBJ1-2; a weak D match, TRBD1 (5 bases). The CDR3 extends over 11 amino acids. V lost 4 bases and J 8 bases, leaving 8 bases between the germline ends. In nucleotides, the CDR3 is TGTGCCAGCAGTTCGTGGGGGGGCTACACCTTC. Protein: CASSSWGGYTF.

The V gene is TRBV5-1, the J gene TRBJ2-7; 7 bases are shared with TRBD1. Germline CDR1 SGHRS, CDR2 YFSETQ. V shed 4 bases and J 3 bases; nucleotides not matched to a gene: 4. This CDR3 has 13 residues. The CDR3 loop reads CASSEDRFYEQYF. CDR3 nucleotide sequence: TGCGCCAGCAGCGAGGACAGGTTCTACGAGCAGTACTTC. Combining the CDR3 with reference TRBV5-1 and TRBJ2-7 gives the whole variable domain KAGVTQTPRYLIKTRGQQVTLSCSPISGHRSVSWYQQTPGQGLQFLFEYFSETQRNKGNFPGRFSGRQFSNSRSEMNVSTLELGDSALYLCASSEDRFYEQYFGPGTRLTVT.

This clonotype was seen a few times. The CDR3 DNA sequence: TGTGCCAGCAGCTCCCTCCGGCACAGGGGAGCAGATACGCAGTATTTT. Encoded protein: CASSSLRHRGADTQYF. The chain employs TRBV11-2 and TRBJ2-3; 7 bases are shared with TRBD1. Germline loops: CDR1 SGHAT, CDR2 FQNNGV. V was pared by 4 bases and J by 4 bases, with 11 bases of the junction left unmatched. The CDR3 has 16 amino acids.

The CDR3 loop is CASSPGSGWASGRHFF. CDR3 nucleotide sequence: TGTGCCAGCAGCCCAGGTTCGGGCTGGGCTAGCGGGAGGCACTTCTTC. The genes are TRBV12-3 or TRBV12-4 and TRBJ2-1; 11 bases are a match to TRBD2. V trimming: 6 bases; J trimming: 16 bases; junction bases outside the gene matches: 20. The length of the CDR3 is 16 residues.

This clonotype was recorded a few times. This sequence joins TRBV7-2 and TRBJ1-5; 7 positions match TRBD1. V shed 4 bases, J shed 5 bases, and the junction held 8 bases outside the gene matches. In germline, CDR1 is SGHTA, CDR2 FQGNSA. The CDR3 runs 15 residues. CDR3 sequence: CASSSGDRADQPQHF. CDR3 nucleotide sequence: TGTGCCAGCAGCTCCGGAGACAGGGCAGATCAGCCCCAGCATTTT.

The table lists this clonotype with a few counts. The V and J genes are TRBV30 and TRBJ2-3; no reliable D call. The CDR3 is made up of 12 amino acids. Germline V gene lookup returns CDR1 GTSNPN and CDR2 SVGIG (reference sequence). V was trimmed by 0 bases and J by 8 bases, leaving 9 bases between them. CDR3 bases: TGTGCCTGGAGTGTACCAACGATTACGCAGTATTTT. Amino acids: CAWSVPTITQYF.

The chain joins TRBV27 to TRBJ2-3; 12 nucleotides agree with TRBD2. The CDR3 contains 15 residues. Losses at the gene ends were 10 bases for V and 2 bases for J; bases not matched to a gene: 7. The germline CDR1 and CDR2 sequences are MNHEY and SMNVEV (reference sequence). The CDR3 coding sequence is TGTGCCATTAGACTAGCGGGGGCGTTCACAGATACGCAGTATTTT. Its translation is CAIRLAGAFTDTQYF.

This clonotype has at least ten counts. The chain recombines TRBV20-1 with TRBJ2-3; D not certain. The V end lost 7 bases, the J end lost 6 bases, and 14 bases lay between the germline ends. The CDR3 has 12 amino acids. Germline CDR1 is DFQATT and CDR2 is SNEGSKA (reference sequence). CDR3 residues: CSVTTGSDTQYF. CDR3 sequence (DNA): TGCAGTGTTACGACTGGTTCCGATACGCAGTATTTT.

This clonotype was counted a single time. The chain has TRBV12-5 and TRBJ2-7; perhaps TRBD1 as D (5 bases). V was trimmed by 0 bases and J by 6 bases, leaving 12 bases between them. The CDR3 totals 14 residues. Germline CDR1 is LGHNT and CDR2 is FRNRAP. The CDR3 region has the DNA TGTGCTAGTGGTTTGGTAATGGGGCTCGCCGAGCAGTACTTC. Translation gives CASGLVMGLAEQYF.

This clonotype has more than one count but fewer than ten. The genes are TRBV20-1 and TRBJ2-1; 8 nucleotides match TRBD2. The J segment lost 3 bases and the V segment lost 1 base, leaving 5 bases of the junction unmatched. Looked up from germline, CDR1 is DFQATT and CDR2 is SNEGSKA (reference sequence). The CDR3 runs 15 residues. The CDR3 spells CSARAGAGDYNEQFF. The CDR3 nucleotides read TGCAGTGCTAGAGCGGGAGCGGGGGACTACAATGAGCAGTTCTTC.

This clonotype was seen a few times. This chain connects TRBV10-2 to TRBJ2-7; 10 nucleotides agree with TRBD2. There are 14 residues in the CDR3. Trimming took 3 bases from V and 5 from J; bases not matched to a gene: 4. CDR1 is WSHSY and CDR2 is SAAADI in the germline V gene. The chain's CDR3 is CASSELAGRNEQYF. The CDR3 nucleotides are TGCGCCAGCAGTGAACTAGCGGGGAGAAACGAGCAGTACTTC.

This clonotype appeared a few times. In nucleotides, the CDR3 is TGTGCCAGCAGCTTTCTAGCGGGAGGCTCCTACGGGGAGCTGTTTTTT. Translation gives CASSFLAGGSYGELFF. The V and J genes are TRBV7-2 and TRBJ2-2; 11 nucleotides agree with TRBD2. The germline V gene encodes CDR1 SGHTA and CDR2 FQGNSA. This CDR3 contains 16 residues. V gave up 3 bases and J gave up 7 bases; unmatched junction bases: 7.

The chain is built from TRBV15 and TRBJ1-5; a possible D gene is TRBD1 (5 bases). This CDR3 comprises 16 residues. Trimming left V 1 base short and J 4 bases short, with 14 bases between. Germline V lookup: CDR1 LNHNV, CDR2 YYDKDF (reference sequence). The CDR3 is CATSRVTGTGNQPQHF. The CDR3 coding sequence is TGTGCCACCAGCAGAGTGACCGGGACGGGAAATCAGCCCCAGCATTTT.